Included here is one T cell receptor (beta chain) sequence, with context. The source of the sample is a study of OX40 agonist ivuxolimab in advanced cancers. The method was immunoSEQ multiplex PCR; TCRdb's version includes in-frame clones alone and lacks a portion of them. The sample has approximately 59,000 clones, around nine tenths seen once; the top ten hold approximately 3.4%. This specimen was CD4+ or CD8+ T cells sorted from blood, taken in a trial of the OX40 agonist ivuxolimab. This TCR derives from an adult with an advanced solid tumor such as melanoma, head and neck, liver or kidney cancer.

The CDR3 sequence is CASSLTSGSVGEQFF. CDR3 DNA sequence: TGCGCCAGCAGCTTGACTAGCGGGAGTGTAGGTGAGCAGTTCTTC. V and J are TRBV5-1 and TRBJ2-1; 11 nucleotides match TRBD2. V lost 1 base and J lost 9; bases outside the gene matches: 6. There are 15 residues in the CDR3. Germline V gene data show CDR1 as SGHRS and CDR2 as YFSETQ.